The 10 T cell receptor beta chains below come from one sample, sequenced in a study of CD8 T cells in Susac syndrome. Random hexamers primed reverse transcription of 0.5 to 1 ug RNA. Using its own MiXCR run on the immunoSEQ multiplex PCR reads, TCRdb lists one record per CDR3 protein. This table has approximately 200,000 distinct CDR3 sequences, nearly 97% appearing once. The source material was CD4+ T cells from PBMCs. These TCRs come from a human donor with multiple sclerosis.

The V call is TRBV5-6, the J call TRBJ1-1; tentative D call: TRBD1 (5 bases). CDR1 is SGHDT and CDR2 is YYEEEE in the germline V gene. Trimming shortened V by 0 bases and J by 3 bases, and 15 bases separated the two germline ends. CDR3 length equals 16 residues. The CDR3 nucleotides are TGTGCCAGCAGCTTGGCCCCAGGGAATTTTGACACTGAAGCTTTCTTT. Protein: CASSLAPGNFDTEAFF.

This chain connects TRBV12-3 or TRBV12-4 to TRBJ1-6; D is possibly TRBD1 (6 bases). Trimming pared 3 bases from V and 7 bases from J, leaving 10 bases between. The CDR3 consists of 14 residues. As DNA, the CDR3 is TGTGCCAGCAGTTTGAGGGGGAAAAATTCACCCCTCCACTTT. Translation gives CASSLRGKNSPLHF.

The V gene is TRBV6-2 or TRBV6-3, the J gene TRBJ2-2; 7 positions agree with TRBD1. Per the germline V gene, CDR1 is MNHEY and CDR2 is SVGEGT. The CDR3 consists of 13 residues. The CDR3 sequence: CTVGQIGTGELFF. The CDR3 nucleotides read TGTACGGTGGGACAGATTGGCACCGGGGAGCTGTTTTTT.

The chain employs TRBV20-1 and TRBJ2-1, with no clear D. V dropped 4 bases and J dropped 2 bases, with 9 bases sitting between them. From germline, CDR1 is DFQATT and CDR2 SNEGSKA (reference sequence). This CDR3 contains 13 residues. The CDR3 protein is CSAKNLPYNEQFF. CDR3 coding DNA: TGCAGTGCTAAAAATTTGCCCTACAATGAGCAGTTCTTC.

The rearrangement links TRBV7-2 to TRBJ2-6, with a weak D call TRBD2 (6 bases). Trimming removed 5 bases from V and 2 bases from J, with 7 bases in between. Looked up from germline, CDR1 is SGHTA and CDR2 is FQGNSA. The CDR3 is 14 residues long. The CDR3 loop is CASSPGAGANVLTF. The DNA of the CDR3 is TGTGCCAGCAGCCCGGGGGCTGGGGCCAACGTCCTGACTTTC. Together with reference TRBV7-2 and TRBJ2-6, the CDR3 gives the full variable domain: GAGVSQSPSNKVTEKGKDVELRCDPISGHTALYWYRQSLGQGLEFLIYFQGNSAPDKSGLPSDRFSAERTGGSVSTLTIQRTQQEDSAVYLCASSPGAGANVLTFGAGSRLTVL.

This clonotype has a single count. V and J are TRBV12-3 or TRBV12-4 and TRBJ1-2; no reliable D call. The CDR3 covers 14 residues. The germline V and J ends were trimmed by 5 bases and 0 bases, with 10 bases remaining between them. CDR3 coding DNA: TGTGCCAGCAGTCCCCTGACTGCTAACTATGGCTACACCTTC. Amino acids: CASSPLTANYGYTF.

The J gene is TRBJ1-6, the V gene TRBV27, with a possible D match to TRBD1 (5 bases). V was shortened by 2 bases and J by 4 bases, with 21 bases between the two germline ends. There are 19 residues in the CDR3. Germline-derived CDR1 and CDR2 are MNHEY and SMNVEV (reference sequence). The CDR3 is CASSLPRGRDAEYNSPLHF. The CDR3 bases are TGTGCCAGCAGTTTACCTCGGGGCAGGGATGCCGAGTATAATTCACCCCTCCACTTT.

The chain joins TRBV28 to TRBJ1-5; 7 nucleotides agree with TRBD1. Trimming at V came to 7 bases and at J to 7 bases, leaving 7 bases not matched to a gene. CDR3 length equals 13 residues. Germline V gene data show CDR1 as MDHEN and CDR2 as SYDVKM. DNA for the CDR3: TGTGCCAGCAATCAGGGGGGGCAACAGCCCCAGCATTTT. This sequence encodes CASNQGGQQPQHF.

Details on this clonotype: Germline is not matched at one junction end, which may reflect a read error. The chain employs TRBV20-1 and TRBJ2-1, with D hard to call. This CDR3 is 12 amino acids long. Germline assignment: CDR1 DFQATT and CDR2 SNEGSKA (reference sequence). This CDR3 is CSAEGNYNKQFF. The CDR3 DNA reads TGCAGTGCGGAAGGGAACTACAATAAGCAGTTCTTC.

The genes are TRBV20-1 and TRBJ2-3; 12 bases match TRBD2. With V trimmed by 6 bases and J by 3 bases, 7 bases remained unmatched. Germline values: CDR1 DFQATT, CDR2 SNEGSKA (reference sequence). CDR3 length: 15 amino acids. The CDR3 region is CSANRLAGATDTQYF. CDR3 nucleotide sequence: TGCAGTGCAAACCGACTAGCGGGGGCAACAGATACGCAGTATTTT.